These 15 T cell receptor beta chains originate from one sample sequenced in a study of blood T cell repertoires in COVID-19. Method: immunoSEQ multiplex PCR; TCRdb's copy keeps in-frame clones and lacks some. The repertoire consists of around 40,000 clones, with roughly nine tenths occurring once and the leading ten covering roughly 6.4%. Sequencing was carried out using peripheral blood. The receptor source for this set is a human donor in a cohort sampled during active COVID-19.

Only one count was recorded for this clone. This chain uses TRBV9 with TRBJ2-7, with 9 bases lining up with TRBD1. The CDR3 is 14 residues long. Germline trimming cut 4 bases from V and 4 bases from J; bases unmatched to any gene: 6. The germline V gene encodes CDR1 SGDLS and CDR2 YYNGEE. The CDR3 protein is CASSPPGQGYEQYF. The CDR3 nucleotides are TGTGCCAGCAGCCCACCGGGACAGGGTTACGAGCAGTACTTC.

The V call is TRBV29-1, the J call TRBJ2-5, with D tentatively TRBD1 (5 bases). The CDR3 is 10 residues long. V lost 5 bases and J 7 bases, leaving 8 bases between the germline ends. Germline loops: CDR1 SQVTM, CDR2 ANQGSEA. CDR3 in DNA: TGCAGCGTTCGCACAGGGACCCAGTACTTC. Its translation is CSVRTGTQYF. Based on the CDR3 plus reference TRBV29-1 and TRBJ2-5, the full variable domain is SAVISQKPSRDICQRGTSLTIQCQVDSQVTMMFWYRQQPGQSLTLIATANQGSEATYESGFVIDKFPISRPNLTFSTLTVSNMSPEDSSIYLCSVRTGTQYFGPGTRLLVL.

The rearrangement joins TRBV7-2 to TRBJ2-5, with 8 bases fitting TRBD2. The CDR3 is made up of 12 amino acids. Germline trimming cut 3 bases from V and 14 bases from J; bases unmatched to any gene: 8. The germline CDR1 and CDR2 sequences are SGHTA and FQGNSA. This chain's CDR3 is CASSFYSGTRYF. In nucleotides, the CDR3 is TGTGCCAGCAGCTTCTATTCCGGGACTAGATACTTC.

This clone is medium-sized. This chain connects TRBV9 to TRBJ2-1; D might be TRBD2 (5 bases). Germline CDR1 is SGDLS and CDR2 is YYNGEE. CDR3 length: 17 amino acids. The V end lost 1 base, the J end lost 0 bases, and 14 bases lay between the germline ends. The CDR3 DNA reads as TGTGCCAGCAGCGTACAAGGGTCGGGGAGCTCCTACAATGAGCAGTTCTTC. Its translation: CASSVQGSGSSYNEQFF. Together with reference TRBV9 and TRBJ2-1, the CDR3 gives the full variable domain: DSGVTQTPKHLITATGQRVTLRCSPRSGDLSVYWYQQSLDQGLQFLIQYYNGEERAKGNILERFSAQQFPDLHSELNLSSLELGDSALYFCASSVQGSGSSYNEQFFGPGTRLTVL.

This chain uses TRBV29-1 with TRBJ1-2; 9 nucleotides agree with TRBD1. Germline trimming cut 2 bases from V and 4 bases from J; bases unmatched to any gene: 8. From germline, CDR1 is SQVTM and CDR2 ANQGSEA. The CDR3 has 15 residues. The CDR3 DNA sequence: TGCAGCGTTGAAAGGGTGGACAGGGGTGGCTATGGCTACACCTTC. This codes for CSVERVDRGGYGYTF.

This clone was picked up a small number of times. The chain joins TRBV29-1 to TRBJ2-3, with 9 bases that match TRBD2. Germline V gives CDR1 SQVTM, CDR2 ANQGSEA. The CDR3 is 14 residues long. With 5 bases clipped from V and 6 bases from J, the junction kept 9 bases outside the gene matches. DNA for the CDR3: TGCAGCGTTCCTATTAGCGGGAGAGATGATACGCAGTATTTT. Its protein is CSVPISGRDDTQYF.

The V gene is TRBV12-5, the J gene TRBJ2-5; maybe TRBD1 (5 bases). Between the trimmed V and J ends, which lost 6 bases and 5 bases, there was a span of 16 bases. The CDR3 is made up of 14 amino acids. Germline V CDR1 and CDR2: LGHNT, FRNRAP. Written as DNA, the CDR3 is TGTGCTAGTGGCCCGGTAGGGGAAGGCGAGACCCAGTACTTC. Translated, it gives CASGPVGEGETQYF.

This chain uses TRBV5-5 with TRBJ2-5; 8 bases match TRBD2. V lost 0 bases and J lost 5; bases outside the gene matches: 0. The CDR3 has 13 residues. CDR1 and CDR2 (germline): SGHKS, YYEKEE (reference sequence). DNA for the CDR3: TGTGCCAGCAGCTTGGGCGGGGGGGAGACCCAGTACTTC. Its protein is CASSLGGGETQYF.

This chain links TRBV5-1 with TRBJ1-5; tentatively, D is TRBD1 (5 bases). The germline V gene encodes CDR1 SGHRS and CDR2 YFSETQ. The CDR3 covers 16 residues. V lost 0 bases and J lost 3, with 13 bases in between. CDR3 in DNA: TGCGCCAGCAGCTTGGGAGCCGGGGGTAACAATCAGCCCCAGCATTTT. This translates into CASSLGAGGNNQPQHF.

The chain has TRBV20-1 and TRBJ1-1, with D hard to call. V dropped 8 bases and J dropped 6 bases, with 4 bases sitting between them. This CDR3 is 8 amino acids long. Germline CDR1 DFQATT, CDR2 SNEGSKA (reference sequence). This chain's CDR3 is CSTPEAFF. The CDR3 nucleotides read TGCAGTACACCTGAAGCTTTCTTT.

V gene TRBV10-3 combines with J gene TRBJ1-1; possible D gene TRBD1, 6 bases. The CDR3 is 14 amino acids. The germline V gene encodes CDR1 ENHRY and CDR2 SYGVKD. V was clipped by 6 bases and J by 9 bases, with 20 bases between them. CDR3 protein: CAISPIRQVEKAFF. The CDR3 DNA reads as TGTGCCATCAGCCCCATCCGACAGGTCGAGAAAGCTTTCTTT.

The chain has TRBV12-5 and TRBJ2-1; 11 positions match TRBD2. Germline loops: CDR1 LGHNT, CDR2 FRNRAP. This CDR3 contains 16 residues. The V and J ends lost 0 bases and 10 bases, in that order; junction bases with no gene match: 8. The CDR3 loop is CASGLVLTSGTGEQFF. The CDR3 region has the DNA TGTGCTAGTGGTTTGGTACTGACTAGCGGGACCGGGGAGCAGTTCTTC.

The chain employs TRBV11-2 and TRBJ2-1, with 10 positions matching TRBD2. The CDR3 is 19 residues long. The J segment lost 5 bases and the V segment lost 4 bases, leaving 17 bases of the junction unmatched. Germline V gene data show CDR1 as SGHAT and CDR2 as FQNNGV. This CDR3 is CASSSPGSGRALFHNEQFF. In nucleotides, the CDR3 is TGTGCCAGCAGCTCCCCGGGGAGCGGGAGGGCCCTCTTCCACAATGAGCAGTTCTTC.

This rearrangement joins TRBV6-2 or TRBV6-3 to TRBJ2-1; the match to TRBD2 covers 14 bases. Germline values: CDR1 MNHEY, CDR2 SVGEGT. The CDR3 consists of 17 residues. The J segment lost 3 bases and the V segment lost 0 bases, leaving 1 base of the junction unmatched. CDR3 amino acids: CASSYSGLAGVYNEQFF. The DNA for the CDR3 is TGTGCCAGCAGTTACTCGGGACTAGCGGGAGTCTACAATGAGCAGTTCTTC.

The chain is built from TRBV5-5 and TRBJ2-7; the match to TRBD1 covers 11 bases. The CDR3 contains 15 residues. Trimming took 2 bases from V and 3 from J; bases not matched to a gene: 4. Germline-derived CDR1 and CDR2 are SGHKS and YYEKEE (reference sequence). The CDR3 protein is CASSFLGQGGYEQYF. The DNA for the CDR3 is TGTGCCAGCAGCTTCCTGGGACAGGGGGGCTACGAGCAGTACTTC.